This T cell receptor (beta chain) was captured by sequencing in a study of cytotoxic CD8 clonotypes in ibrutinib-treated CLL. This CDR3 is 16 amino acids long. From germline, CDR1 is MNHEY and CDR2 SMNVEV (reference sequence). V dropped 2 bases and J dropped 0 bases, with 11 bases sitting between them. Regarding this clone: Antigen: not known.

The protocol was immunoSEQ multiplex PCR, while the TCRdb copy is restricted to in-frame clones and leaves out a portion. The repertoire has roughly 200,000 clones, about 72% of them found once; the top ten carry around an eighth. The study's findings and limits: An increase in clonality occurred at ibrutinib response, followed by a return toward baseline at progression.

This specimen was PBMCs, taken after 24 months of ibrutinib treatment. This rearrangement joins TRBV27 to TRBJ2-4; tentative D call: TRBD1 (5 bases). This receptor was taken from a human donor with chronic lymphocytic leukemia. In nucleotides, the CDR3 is TGTGCCAGCAGTTTACGGACACCAATAGCCAAAAACATTCAGTACTTC. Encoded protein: CASSLRTPIAKNIQYF.